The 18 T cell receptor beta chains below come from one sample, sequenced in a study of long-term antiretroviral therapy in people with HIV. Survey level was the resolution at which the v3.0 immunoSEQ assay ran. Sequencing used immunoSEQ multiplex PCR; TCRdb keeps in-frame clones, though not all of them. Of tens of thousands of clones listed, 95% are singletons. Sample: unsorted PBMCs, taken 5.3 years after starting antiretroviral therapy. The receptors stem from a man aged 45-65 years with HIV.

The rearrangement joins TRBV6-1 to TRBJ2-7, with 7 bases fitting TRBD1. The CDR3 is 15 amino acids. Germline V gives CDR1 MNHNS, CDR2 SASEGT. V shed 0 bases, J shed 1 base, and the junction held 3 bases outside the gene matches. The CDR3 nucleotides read TGTGCCAGCAGTGAAGCCCGGGACAGTTCCTACGAGCAGTACTTC. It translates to CASSEARDSSYEQYF.

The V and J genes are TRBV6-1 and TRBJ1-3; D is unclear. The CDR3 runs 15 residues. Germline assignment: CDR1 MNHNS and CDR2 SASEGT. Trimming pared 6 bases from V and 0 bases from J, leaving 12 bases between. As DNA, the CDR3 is TGTGCCAGCAGCTTGGGTGAGAGCTCTGGAAACACCATATATTTT. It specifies CASSLGESSGNTIYF.

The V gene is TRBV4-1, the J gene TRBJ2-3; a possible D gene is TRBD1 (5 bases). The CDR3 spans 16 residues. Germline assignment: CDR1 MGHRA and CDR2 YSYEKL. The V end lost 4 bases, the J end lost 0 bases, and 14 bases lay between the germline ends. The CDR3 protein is CASSPGQGLSTDTQYF. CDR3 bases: TGCGCCAGCAGCCCCGGACAAGGGCTAAGCACAGATACGCAGTATTTT.

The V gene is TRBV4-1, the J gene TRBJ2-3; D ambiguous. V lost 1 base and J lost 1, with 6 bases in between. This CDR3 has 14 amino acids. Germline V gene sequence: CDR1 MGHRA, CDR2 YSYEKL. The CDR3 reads CASSQGGGTDTQYF. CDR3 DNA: TGCGCCAGCAGCCAAGGAGGTGGCACAGATACGCAGTATTTT.

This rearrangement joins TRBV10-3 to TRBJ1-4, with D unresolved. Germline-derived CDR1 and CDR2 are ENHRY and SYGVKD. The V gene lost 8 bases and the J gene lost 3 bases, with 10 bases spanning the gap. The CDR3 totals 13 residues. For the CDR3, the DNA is TGTGCCATCGGTAGGATGGCTAATGAAAAACTGTTTTTT. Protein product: CAIGRMANEKLFF.

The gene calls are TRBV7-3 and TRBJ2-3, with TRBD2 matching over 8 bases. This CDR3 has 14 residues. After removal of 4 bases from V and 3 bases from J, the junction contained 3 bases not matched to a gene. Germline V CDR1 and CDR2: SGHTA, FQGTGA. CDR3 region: CASSSGGGTDTQYF. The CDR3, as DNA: TGTGCCAGCAGCTCCGGGGGGGGTACAGATACGCAGTATTTT.

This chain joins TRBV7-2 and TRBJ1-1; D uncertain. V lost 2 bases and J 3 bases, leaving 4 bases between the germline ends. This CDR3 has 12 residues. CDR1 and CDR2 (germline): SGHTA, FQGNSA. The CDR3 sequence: CASSLSDTEAFF. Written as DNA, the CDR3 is TGTGCCAGCAGCTTAAGTGACACTGAAGCTTTCTTT.

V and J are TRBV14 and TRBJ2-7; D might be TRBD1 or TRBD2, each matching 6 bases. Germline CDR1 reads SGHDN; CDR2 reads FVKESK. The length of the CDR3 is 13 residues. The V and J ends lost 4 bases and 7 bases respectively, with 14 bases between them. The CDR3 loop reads CASSLKVGGEQYF. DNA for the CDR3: TGTGCCAGCAGCCTCAAAGTAGGGGGGGAGCAGTACTTC.

CDR3 nucleotides: TGTGCCAGCAGCCCCCGAAGCCTCAATTACTACGAGCAGTACTTC. Protein: CASSPRSLNYYEQYF. This chain connects TRBV28 to TRBJ2-7; unclear D gene. V lost 6 bases and J lost 3, with 18 bases in between. CDR1 MDHEN and CDR2 SYDVKM come from the germline V gene. The CDR3 has 15 residues.

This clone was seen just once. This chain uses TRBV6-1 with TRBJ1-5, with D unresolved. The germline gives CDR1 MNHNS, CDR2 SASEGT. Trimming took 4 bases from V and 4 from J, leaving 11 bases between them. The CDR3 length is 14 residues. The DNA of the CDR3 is TGTGCCAGCAGTGGGTTTGGGGTGAATCAGCCCCAGCATTTT. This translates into CASSGFGVNQPQHF.

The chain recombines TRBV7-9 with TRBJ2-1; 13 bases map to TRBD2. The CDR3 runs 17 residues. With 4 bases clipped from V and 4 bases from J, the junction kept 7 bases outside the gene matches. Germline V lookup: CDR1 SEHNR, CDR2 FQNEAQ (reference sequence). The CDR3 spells CASSSPRLAGGYNEQFF. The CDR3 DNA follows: TGTGCCAGCAGCTCCCCAAGACTAGCGGGGGGATACAATGAGCAGTTCTTC. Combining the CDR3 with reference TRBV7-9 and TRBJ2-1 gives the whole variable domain DTGVSQNPRHKITKRGQNVTFRCDPISEHNRLYWYRQTLGQGPEFLTYFQNEAQLEKSRLLSDRFSAERPKGSFSTLEIQRTEQGDSAMYLCASSSPRLAGGYNEQFFGPGTRLTVL.

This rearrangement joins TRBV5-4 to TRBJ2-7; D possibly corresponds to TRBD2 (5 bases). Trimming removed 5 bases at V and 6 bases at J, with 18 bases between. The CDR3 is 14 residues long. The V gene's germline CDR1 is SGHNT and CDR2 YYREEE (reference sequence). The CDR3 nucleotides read TGTGCCAGCAGACCCCGAGGGCCCGATGGCGAGCAGTACTTC. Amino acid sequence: CASRPRGPDGEQYF.

CDR3 residues: CASSEAGGARETQYF. The CDR3 DNA sequence: TGTGCCAGCAGTGAAGCGGGGGGCGCCAGAGAGACCCAGTACTTC. The chain carries TRBV6-1 and TRBJ2-5, with D possibly called TRBD1 or TRBD2 (6 bases each). With 0 bases removed from V and 4 bases from J, the gap between germline ends came to 12 bases. The CDR3 totals 15 residues. Germline CDR1 reads MNHNS; CDR2 reads SASEGT.

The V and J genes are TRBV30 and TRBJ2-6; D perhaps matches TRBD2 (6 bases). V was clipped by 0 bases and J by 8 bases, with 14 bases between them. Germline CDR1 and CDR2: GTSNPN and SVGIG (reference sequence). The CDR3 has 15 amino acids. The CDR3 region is CAWSVRRVRTNVLTF. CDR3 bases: TGTGCCTGGAGTGTGCGGAGGGTTCGTACCAACGTCCTGACTTTC.

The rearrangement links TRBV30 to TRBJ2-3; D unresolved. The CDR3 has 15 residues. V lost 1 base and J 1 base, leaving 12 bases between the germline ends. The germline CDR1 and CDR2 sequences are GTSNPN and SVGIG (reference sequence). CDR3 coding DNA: TGTGCCTGGAGTGGGCTTTCCTTCGGCACAGATACGCAGTATTTT. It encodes CAWSGLSFGTDTQYF.

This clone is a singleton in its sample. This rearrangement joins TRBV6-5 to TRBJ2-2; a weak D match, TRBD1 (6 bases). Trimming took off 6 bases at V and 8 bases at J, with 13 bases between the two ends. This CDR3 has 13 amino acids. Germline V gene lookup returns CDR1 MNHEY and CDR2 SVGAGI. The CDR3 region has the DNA TGTGCCAGCAGCCGAGACAGGCGAGGGGAGCTGTTTTTT. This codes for CASSRDRRGELFF.

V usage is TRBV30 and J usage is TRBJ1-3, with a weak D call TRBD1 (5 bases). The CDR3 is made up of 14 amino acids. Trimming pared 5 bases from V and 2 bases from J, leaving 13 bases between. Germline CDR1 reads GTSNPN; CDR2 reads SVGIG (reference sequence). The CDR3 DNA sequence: TGTGCCTGGGGGAACGGGGGGACTGGAAACACCATATATTTT. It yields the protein CAWGNGGTGNTIYF. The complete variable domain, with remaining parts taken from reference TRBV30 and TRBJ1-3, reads SQTIHQWPATLVQPVGSPLSLECTVEGTSNPNLYWYRQAAGRGLQLLFYSVGIGQISSEVPQNLSASRPQDRQFILSSKKLLLSDSGFYLCAWGNGGTGNTIYFGEGSWLTVV.

The CDR3 spells CASTLETVSYGYTF. CDR3 in DNA: TGTGCCAGCACCCTGGAGACCGTCTCCTATGGCTACACCTTC. The chain combines TRBV2 with TRBJ1-2; D is uncertain. The V and J ends lost 7 bases and 4 bases respectively, with 16 bases between them. The CDR3 contains 14 residues. CDR1 is SNHLY and CDR2 is FYNNEI in the germline V gene.